This T cell receptor (beta chain) stems from a study of tumor-infiltrating lymphocytes in primary liver carcinoma. Whole-study context: Every sample contained roughly 3.65 to 7.5 million productive TCRbeta reads, and these numbers were similar from one tissue type to another.

Starting material of about 0.45 ug total RNA yielded TCR beta cDNA via a constant-region primer. A slightly modified ARM-PCR protocol with three nested multiplex PCR rounds produced these TCR beta libraries. With TRBV1-TRBV30 forward primers and a C-beta reverse primer, the first two PCR rounds were run for 10 cycles each. From the multiplex PCR reads, TCRdb called clonotypes with MiXCR, one entry per CDR3 protein. In the table there are about 330,000 distinct CDR3 sequences, around 60% of which are singletons. Germline DNA was also extracted, with blood RNA taken from unsorted whole blood. The J segment lost 2 bases and the V segment lost 3 bases, leaving 5 bases of the junction unmatched. Germline V CDR1 and CDR2: MGHRA, YSYEKL. The length of the CDR3 is 16 residues. Study conclusions and caveats: The 250 largest clones made up significantly more of tumor than blood repertoires (p = 0.039). Without sorting, CD4+ versus CD8+ T cell repertoires were not compared. For tumor-adjacent and tumor-blood pairs, overlap was less than that seen for tumor region pairs.

At least ten counts were recorded for this clonotype. Its antigen is unknown. What was sequenced was peripheral blood. The receptor was isolated from a man aged 40-49 years with primary liver carcinoma and hepatitis B virus infection. The chain couples TRBV4-1 to TRBJ2-5; 11 bases are a match to TRBD2. This chain's CDR3 is CASSQTGLAEQETQYF. As DNA, the CDR3 is TGCGCCAGCAGCCAGACGGGACTAGCGGAACAAGAGACCCAGTACTTC.